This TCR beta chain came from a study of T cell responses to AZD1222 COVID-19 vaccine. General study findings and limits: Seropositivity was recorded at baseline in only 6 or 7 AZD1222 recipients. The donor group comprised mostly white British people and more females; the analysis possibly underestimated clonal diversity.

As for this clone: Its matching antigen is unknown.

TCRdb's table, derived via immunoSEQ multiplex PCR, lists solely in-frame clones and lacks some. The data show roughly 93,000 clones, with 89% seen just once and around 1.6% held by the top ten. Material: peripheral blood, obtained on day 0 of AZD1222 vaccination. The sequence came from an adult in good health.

CDR3 in amino acids: CASSKWGGRDTEAFF. In nucleotides, the CDR3 is TGTGCCAGCAGCAAATGGGGGGGCCGGGACACTGAAGCTTTCTTT. V gene TRBV21-1 combines with J gene TRBJ1-1. TRBV21-1 is labeled a pseudogene. The CDR3 extends over 15 amino acids.